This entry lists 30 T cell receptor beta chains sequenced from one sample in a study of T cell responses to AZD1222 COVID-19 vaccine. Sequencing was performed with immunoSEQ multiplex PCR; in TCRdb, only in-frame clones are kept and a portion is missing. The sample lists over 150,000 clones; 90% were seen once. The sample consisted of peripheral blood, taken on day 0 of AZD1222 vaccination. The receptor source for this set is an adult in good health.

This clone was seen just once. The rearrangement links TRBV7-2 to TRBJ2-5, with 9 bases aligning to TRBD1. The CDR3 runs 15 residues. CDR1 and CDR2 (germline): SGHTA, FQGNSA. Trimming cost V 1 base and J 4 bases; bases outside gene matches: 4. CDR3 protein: CASSLGTGVVETQYF. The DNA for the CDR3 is TGTGCCAGCAGCTTAGGGACAGGGGTGGTAGAGACCCAGTACTTC.

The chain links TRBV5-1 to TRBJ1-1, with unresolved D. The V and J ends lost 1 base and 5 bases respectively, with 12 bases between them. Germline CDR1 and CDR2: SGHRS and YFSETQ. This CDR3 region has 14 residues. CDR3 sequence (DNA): TGCGCCAGCAGCTTGTTCGGGGAAGAGACTGAAGCTTTCTTT. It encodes CASSLFGEETEAFF.

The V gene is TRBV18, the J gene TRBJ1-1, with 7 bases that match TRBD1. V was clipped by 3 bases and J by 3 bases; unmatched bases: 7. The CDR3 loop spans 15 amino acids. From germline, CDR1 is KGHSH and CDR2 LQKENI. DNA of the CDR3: TGTGCCAGCTCACCTAGACAGGGTTTGGACACTGAAGCTTTCTTT. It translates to CASSPRQGLDTEAFF.

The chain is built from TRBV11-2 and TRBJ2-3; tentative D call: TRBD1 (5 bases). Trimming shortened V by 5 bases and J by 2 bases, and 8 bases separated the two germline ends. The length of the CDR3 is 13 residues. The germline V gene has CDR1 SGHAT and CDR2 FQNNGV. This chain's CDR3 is CASSPGSTDTQYF. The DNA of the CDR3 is TGTGCCAGCAGCCCAGGGTCCACAGATACGCAGTATTTT.

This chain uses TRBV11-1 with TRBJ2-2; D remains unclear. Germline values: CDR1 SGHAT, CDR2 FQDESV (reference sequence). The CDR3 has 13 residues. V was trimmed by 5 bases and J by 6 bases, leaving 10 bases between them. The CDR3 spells CASSPRASGELFF. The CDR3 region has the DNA TGTGCCAGCAGCCCAAGGGCGTCCGGGGAGCTGTTTTTT. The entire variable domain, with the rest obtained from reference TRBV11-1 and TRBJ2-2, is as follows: EAEVAQSPRYKITEKSQAVAFWCDPISGHATLYWYRQILGQGPELLVQFQDESVVDDSQLPKDRFSAERLKGVDSTLKIQPAELGDSAMYLCASSPRASGELFFGEGSRLTVL.

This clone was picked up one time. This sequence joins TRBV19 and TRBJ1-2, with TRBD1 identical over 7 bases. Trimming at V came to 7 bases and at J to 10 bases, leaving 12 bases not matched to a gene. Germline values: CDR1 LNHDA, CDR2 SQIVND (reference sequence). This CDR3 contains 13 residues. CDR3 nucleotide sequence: TGTGCCAGTACCTATGGTGGGACAGATTACTACACCTTC. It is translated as CASTYGGTDYYTF.

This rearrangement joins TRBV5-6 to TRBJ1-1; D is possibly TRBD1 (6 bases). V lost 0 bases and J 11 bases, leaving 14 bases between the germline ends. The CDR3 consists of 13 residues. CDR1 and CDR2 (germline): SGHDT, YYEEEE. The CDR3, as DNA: TGTGCCAGCAGCTTGGACAGGGTAAGGCAGGCTTTCTTT. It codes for CASSLDRVRQAFF.

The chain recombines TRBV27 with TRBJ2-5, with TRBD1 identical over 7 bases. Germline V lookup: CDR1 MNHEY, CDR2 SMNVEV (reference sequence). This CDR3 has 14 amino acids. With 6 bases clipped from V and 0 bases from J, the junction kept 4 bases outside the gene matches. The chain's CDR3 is CASRAGTDQETQYF. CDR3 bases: TGTGCCAGCAGGGCCGGGACAGACCAAGAGACCCAGTACTTC.

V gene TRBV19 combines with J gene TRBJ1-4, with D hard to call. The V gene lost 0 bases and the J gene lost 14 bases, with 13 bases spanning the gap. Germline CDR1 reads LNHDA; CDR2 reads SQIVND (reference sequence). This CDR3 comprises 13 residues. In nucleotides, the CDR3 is TGTGCCAGTAGTATAGACCTATCGGCGGTTCTGTTTTTT. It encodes CASSIDLSAVLFF. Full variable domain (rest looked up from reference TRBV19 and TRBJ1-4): DGGITQSPKYLFRKEGQNVTLSCEQNLNHDAMYWYRQDPGQGLRLIYYSQIVNDFQKGDIAEGYSVSREKKESFPLTVTSAQKNPTAFYLCASSIDLSAVLFFGSGTQLSVL.

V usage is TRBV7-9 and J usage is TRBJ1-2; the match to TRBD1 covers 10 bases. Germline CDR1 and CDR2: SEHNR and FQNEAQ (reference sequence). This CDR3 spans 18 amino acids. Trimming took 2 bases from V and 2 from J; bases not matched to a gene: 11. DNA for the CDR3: TGTGCCAGCAGCTTAAACGGGGCCGGGGGACAGGGGAACTATGGCTACACCTTC. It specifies CASSLNGAGGQGNYGYTF.

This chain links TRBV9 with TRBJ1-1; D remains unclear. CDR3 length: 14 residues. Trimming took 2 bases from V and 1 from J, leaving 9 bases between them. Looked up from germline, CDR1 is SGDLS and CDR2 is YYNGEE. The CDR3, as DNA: TGTGCCAGCAGCGTGGAGTGGGAGAACACTGAAGCTTTCTTT. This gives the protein CASSVEWENTEAFF.

CDR3 amino acids: CASTKDRADEQFF. CDR3 in DNA: TGCGCCAGCACCAAGGACAGGGCGGATGAGCAGTTCTTC. The J gene is TRBJ2-1, the V gene TRBV5-1; 8 bases fit TRBD1. The V gene end was trimmed by 6 bases and the J gene end by 8 bases; junction bases not matched to a gene: 7. Germline CDR1 reads SGHRS; CDR2 reads YFSETQ. The CDR3 loop spans 13 amino acids.

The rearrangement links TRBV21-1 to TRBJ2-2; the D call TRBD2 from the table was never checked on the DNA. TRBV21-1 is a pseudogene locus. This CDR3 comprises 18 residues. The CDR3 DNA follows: TGTGCCAGCAGCAAAGCCTATCCGGGACTGACAAACACCGGGGAGCTGTTTTTT. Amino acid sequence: CASSKAYPGLTNTGELFF.

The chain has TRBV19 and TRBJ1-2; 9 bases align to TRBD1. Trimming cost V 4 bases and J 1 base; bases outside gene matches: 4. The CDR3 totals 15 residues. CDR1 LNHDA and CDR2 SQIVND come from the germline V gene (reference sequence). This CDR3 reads CASSTGTGFNYGYTF. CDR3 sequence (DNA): TGTGCCAGTAGTACAGGGACAGGGTTTAACTATGGCTACACCTTC.

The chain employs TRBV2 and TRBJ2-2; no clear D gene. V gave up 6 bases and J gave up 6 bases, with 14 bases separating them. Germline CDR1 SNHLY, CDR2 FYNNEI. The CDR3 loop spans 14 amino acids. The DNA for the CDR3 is TGTGCCAGCAGCGCCGGAATTGGGGCCGGGGAGCTGTTTTTT. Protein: CASSAGIGAGELFF.

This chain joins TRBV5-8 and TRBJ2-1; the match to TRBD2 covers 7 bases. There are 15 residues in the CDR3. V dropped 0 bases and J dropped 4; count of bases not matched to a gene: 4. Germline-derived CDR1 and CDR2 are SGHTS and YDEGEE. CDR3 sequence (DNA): TGTGCCAGCAGCTTGGGGGGACTACCGTACAATGAGCAGTTCTTC. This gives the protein CASSLGGLPYNEQFF.

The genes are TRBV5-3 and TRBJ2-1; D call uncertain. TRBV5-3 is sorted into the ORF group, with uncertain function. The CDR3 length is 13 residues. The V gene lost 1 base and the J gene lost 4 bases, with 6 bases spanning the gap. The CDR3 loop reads CARSLFGYNEQFF. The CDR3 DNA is TGTGCCAGAAGCTTGTTCGGGTACAATGAGCAGTTCTTC.

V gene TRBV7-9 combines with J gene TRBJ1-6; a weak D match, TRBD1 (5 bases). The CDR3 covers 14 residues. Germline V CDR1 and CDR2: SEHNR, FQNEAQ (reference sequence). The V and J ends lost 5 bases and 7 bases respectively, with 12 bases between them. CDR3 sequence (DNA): TGTGCCAGCAGCCCGGGGCAGAGGAATTCACCCCTCCACTTT. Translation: CASSPGQRNSPLHF.

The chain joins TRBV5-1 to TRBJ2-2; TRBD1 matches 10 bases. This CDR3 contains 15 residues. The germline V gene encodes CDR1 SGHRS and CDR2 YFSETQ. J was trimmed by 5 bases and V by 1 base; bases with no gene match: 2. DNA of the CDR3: TGCGCCAGCAGCTTGAGGACAGGGGGAACCGGGGAGCTGTTTTTT. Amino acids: CASSLRTGGTGELFF. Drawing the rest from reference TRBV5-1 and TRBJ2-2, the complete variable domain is KAGVTQTPRYLIKTRGQQVTLSCSPISGHRSVSWYQQTPGQGLQFLFEYFSETQRNKGNFPGRFSGRQFSNSRSEMNVSTLELGDSALYLCASSLRTGGTGELFFGEGSRLTVL.

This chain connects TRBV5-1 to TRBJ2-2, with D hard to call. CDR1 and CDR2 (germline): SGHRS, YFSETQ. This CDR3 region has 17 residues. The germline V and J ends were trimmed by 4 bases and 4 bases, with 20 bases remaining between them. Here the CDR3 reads CASSKAPPRTGTGELFF. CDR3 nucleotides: TGCGCCAGCAGCAAAGCCCCTCCTCGGACCGGCACCGGGGAGCTGTTTTTT.

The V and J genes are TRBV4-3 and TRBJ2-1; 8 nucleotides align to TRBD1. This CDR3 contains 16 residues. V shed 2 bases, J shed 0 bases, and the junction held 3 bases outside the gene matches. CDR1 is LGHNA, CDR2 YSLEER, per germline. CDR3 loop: CASSQTTGGSYNEQFF. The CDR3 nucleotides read TGCGCCAGCAGCCAAACTACAGGGGGCTCCTACAATGAGCAGTTCTTC.

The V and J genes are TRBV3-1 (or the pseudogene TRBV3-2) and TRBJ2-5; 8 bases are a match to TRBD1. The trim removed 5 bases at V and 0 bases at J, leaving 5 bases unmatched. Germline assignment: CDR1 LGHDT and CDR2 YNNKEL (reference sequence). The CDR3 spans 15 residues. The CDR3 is CASSEPTGDQETQYF. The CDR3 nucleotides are TGTGCCAGCAGCGAACCGACAGGGGACCAAGAGACCCAGTACTTC.

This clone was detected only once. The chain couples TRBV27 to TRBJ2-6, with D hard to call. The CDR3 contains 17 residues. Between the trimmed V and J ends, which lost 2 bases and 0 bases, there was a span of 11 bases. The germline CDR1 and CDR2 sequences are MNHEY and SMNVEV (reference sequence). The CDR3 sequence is CASSLLIRPSGANVLTF. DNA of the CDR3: TGTGCCAGCAGTTTACTAATCCGCCCCTCTGGGGCCAACGTCCTGACTTTC.

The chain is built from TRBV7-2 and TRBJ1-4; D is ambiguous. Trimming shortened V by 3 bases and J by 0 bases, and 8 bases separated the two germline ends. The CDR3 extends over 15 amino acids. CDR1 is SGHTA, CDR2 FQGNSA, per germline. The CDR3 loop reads CASSLAPTTNEKLFF. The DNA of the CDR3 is TGTGCCAGCAGCTTGGCCCCCACAACTAATGAAAAACTGTTTTTT.

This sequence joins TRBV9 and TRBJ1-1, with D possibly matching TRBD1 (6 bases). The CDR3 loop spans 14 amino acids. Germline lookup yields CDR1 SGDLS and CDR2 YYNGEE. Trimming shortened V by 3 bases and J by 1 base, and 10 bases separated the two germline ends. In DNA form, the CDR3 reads TGTGCCAGCAGCGCAGGACAGAAGAACACTGAAGCTTTCTTT. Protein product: CASSAGQKNTEAFF. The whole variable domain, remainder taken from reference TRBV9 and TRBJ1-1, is DSGVTQTPKHLITATGQRVTLRCSPRSGDLSVYWYQQSLDQGLQFLIQYYNGEERAKGNILERFSAQQFPDLHSELNLSSLELGDSALYFCASSAGQKNTEAFFGQGTRLTVV.

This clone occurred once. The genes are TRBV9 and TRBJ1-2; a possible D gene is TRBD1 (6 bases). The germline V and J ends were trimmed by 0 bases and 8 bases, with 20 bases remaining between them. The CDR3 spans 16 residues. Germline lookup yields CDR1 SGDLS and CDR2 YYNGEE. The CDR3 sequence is CASSVGGMGTFGGYTF. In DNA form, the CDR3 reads TGTGCCAGCAGCGTAGGAGGGATGGGGACATTTGGGGGCTACACCTTC.

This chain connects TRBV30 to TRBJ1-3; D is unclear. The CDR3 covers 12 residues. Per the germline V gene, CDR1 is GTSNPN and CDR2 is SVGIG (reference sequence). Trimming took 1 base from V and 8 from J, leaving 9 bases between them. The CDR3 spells CAWSGQRDTIYF. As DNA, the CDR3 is TGTGCCTGGAGTGGCCAACGAGACACCATATATTTT.

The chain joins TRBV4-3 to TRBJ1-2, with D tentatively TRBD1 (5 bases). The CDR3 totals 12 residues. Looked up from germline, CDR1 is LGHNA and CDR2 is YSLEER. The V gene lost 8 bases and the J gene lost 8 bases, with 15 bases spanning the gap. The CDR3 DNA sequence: TGCGCCAGCTCCCGTTGGGGGGAAGGCTACACCTTC. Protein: CASSRWGEGYTF.

The CDR3 loop reads CASSYLERDHQPQHF. For the CDR3, the DNA is TGTGCCAGCAGTTACCTGGAAAGGGATCATCAGCCCCAGCATTTT. V gene TRBV6-2 or TRBV6-3 combines with J gene TRBJ1-5; unclear D gene. This CDR3 contains 15 residues. V lost 2 bases, J lost 5 bases, and 13 bases lay in between. The germline V gene encodes CDR1 MNHEY and CDR2 SVGEGT.

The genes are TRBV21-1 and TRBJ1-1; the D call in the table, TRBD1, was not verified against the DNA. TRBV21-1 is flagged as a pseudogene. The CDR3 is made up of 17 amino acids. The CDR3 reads CASSKWTVERVEAEAFF. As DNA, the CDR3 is TGTGCCAGCAGCAAATGGACAGTAGAAAGAGTCGAGGCTGAAGCTTTCTTT.